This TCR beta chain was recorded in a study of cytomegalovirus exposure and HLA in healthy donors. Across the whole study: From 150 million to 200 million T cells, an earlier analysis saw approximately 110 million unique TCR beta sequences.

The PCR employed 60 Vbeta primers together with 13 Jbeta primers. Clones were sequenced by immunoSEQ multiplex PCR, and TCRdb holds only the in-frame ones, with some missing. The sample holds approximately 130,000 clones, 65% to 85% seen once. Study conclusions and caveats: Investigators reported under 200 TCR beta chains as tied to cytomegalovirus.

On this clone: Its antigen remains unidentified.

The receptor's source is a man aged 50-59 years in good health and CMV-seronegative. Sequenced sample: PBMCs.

The CDR3 DNA reads TGTGCCAGTAGTGACGCGGGAGGCGCGAACACCGGGGAGCTGTTTTTT. Protein product: CASSDAGGANTGELFF. V and J are TRBV19 and TRBJ2-2; 8 bases line up with TRBD2. The CDR3 has 16 residues. Germline V CDR1 and CDR2: LNHDA, SQIVND (reference sequence). Trimming took 5 bases from V and 0 from J; bases not matched to a gene: 5.